The 21 T cell receptor beta chains reported below all come from one sample, sequenced in a study of metastatic and nonmetastatic thyroid tumors. Treatment of any kind had been given to no patient before thyroid surgery. TCRdb re-called clones from the PCR reads using MiXCR. The table lists around 20,000 clones, about 11% of them singletons. What was sequenced was blood. The receptor source for this set is a female donor with papillary thyroid cancer or a benign thyroid nodule (not recorded which). Some clones in this sample may be carry-over from other donors' samples.

This clone has ten or more counts. As DNA, the CDR3 is TGTGCCAGCACCCCAGGGGCCCGGGGTAGCGGGAGGCAGAACAATGAGCAGTTCTTC. Encoded protein: CASTPGARGSGRQNNEQFF. This rearrangement joins TRBV6-4 to TRBJ2-1; 10 nucleotides agree with TRBD2. Germline CDR1 MRHNA, CDR2 SNTAGT. The CDR3 runs to 19 residues. V lost 7 bases and J lost 5; bases outside the gene matches: 20.

There are a few counts of this clone. One end of the junction does not line up with germline, which may come from a read error. The rearrangement uses TRBV28 and TRBJ2-7, with 10 bases matching TRBD2. The CDR3 length is 16 residues. Germline lookup yields CDR1 MDHEN and CDR2 SYDVKM. The CDR3, as DNA: TGTGCCAGCCGGTCCACCGGGACTAGCGTGAGAGGTGAGCATTACTTC. This translates into CASRSTGTSVRGEHYF.

This clone was seen at least ten times. V is TRBV4-3 and J is TRBJ2-7; 9 bases match TRBD1. CDR1 is LGHNA, CDR2 YSLEER, per germline. V was pared by 0 bases and J by 1 base, with 4 bases of the junction left unmatched. The CDR3 extends over 16 amino acids. The CDR3 sequence is CASSQDRGTGSYEQYF. The CDR3 nucleotides are TGCGCCAGCAGCCAAGATCGAGGGACAGGGTCCTACGAGCAGTACTTC.

Regarding this clone: This clone may be a read error of a much larger clone one base away. The genes are TRBV29-1 and TRBJ2-1; 10 nucleotides match TRBD2. Germline CDR1 and CDR2: SQVTM and ANQGSEA. The CDR3 sequence is 13 residues long. The V and J ends lost 6 bases and 8 bases, in that order; junction bases with no gene match: 7. The CDR3 coding sequence is TGCAGCGTCTCCGGGACTAGCGCATATGAGCAGTTCTTC. Translated: CSVSGTSAYEQFF.

This clone occurred many times. CDR3 residues: CATSDFRGSSYNEQFF. Here the CDR3 DNA reads TGTGCCACCAGTGATTTCCGGGGGAGCTCCTACAATGAGCAGTTCTTC. This chain connects TRBV24-1 to TRBJ2-1; D is possibly TRBD2 (6 bases). The CDR3 runs to 16 residues. Per germline, CDR1 KGHDR and CDR2 SFDVKD. V gave up 1 base and J gave up 0 bases, with 9 bases separating them.

This clone was detected many times. The chain carries TRBV30 and TRBJ2-2, with TRBD2 matching over 8 bases. V lost 2 bases and J lost 3; bases outside the gene matches: 2. This CDR3 has 14 residues. Germline lookup yields CDR1 GTSNPN and CDR2 SVGIG (reference sequence). CDR3 coding DNA: TGTGCCTGGAGTCCGGGAGGGGACACCGGGGAGCTGTTTTTT. Amino acid sequence: CAWSPGGDTGELFF.

At least ten counts were recorded for this clone. This chain connects TRBV4-1 to TRBJ2-5, with D possibly being TRBD2 (5 bases). CDR1 and CDR2 (germline): MGHRA, YSYEKL. This CDR3 has 14 residues. V gave up 3 bases and J gave up 2 bases, with 10 bases separating them. The CDR3: CASSHLGKQETQYF. In DNA form, the CDR3 reads TGCGCCAGCAGCCACCTCGGGAAGCAAGAGACCCAGTACTTC.

This clone was recorded at least ten times. This sequence joins TRBV20-1 and TRBJ2-7; the match to TRBD1 covers 9 bases. The CDR3 runs 15 residues. The V and J ends lost 3 bases and 2 bases, in that order; junction bases with no gene match: 8. In germline, CDR1 is DFQATT, CDR2 SNEGSKA (reference sequence). CDR3 residues: CSASGMTGGTYEQYF. CDR3 nucleotides: TGCAGTGCTAGTGGGATGACAGGGGGTACCTACGAGCAGTACTTC.

Ten or more counts support this clone. The chain couples TRBV29-1 to TRBJ2-1; 10 bases are shared with TRBD2. The CDR3 is 14 amino acids. The V gene end was trimmed by 3 bases and the J gene end by 10 bases; junction bases not matched to a gene: 9. Germline-derived CDR1 and CDR2 are SQVTM and ANQGSEA. CDR3 protein: CSVEKRLAGGEQFF. The CDR3 DNA reads as TGCAGCGTTGAGAAGAGACTAGCGGGCGGAGAGCAGTTCTTC.

This clone showed up many times. A much larger clone lies a single base off, so this may be a read error. The final CDR3 position lacks the conserved phenylalanine or tryptophan, pointing to a likely read error. The chain combines TRBV6-1 with TRBJ1-2, with 7 bases lining up with TRBD1. Unmatched junction bases numbered 9, after V lost 6 bases and J lost 5 bases. Germline CDR1 is MNHNS and CDR2 is SASEGT. The CDR3 contains 14 residues. DNA of the CDR3: TGTGCCAGCAGCGGGGGCAGGGGGGAGTATGGCTACACCCTC. It yields the protein CASSGGRGEYGYTL.

This clone has ten or more counts. This sequence joins TRBV5-1 and TRBJ2-3; 9 bases are shared with TRBD1. Per the germline V gene, CDR1 is SGHRS and CDR2 is YFSETQ. The length of the CDR3 is 14 residues. V trimming: 4 bases; J trimming: 6 bases; junction bases outside the gene matches: 6. CDR3 region: CASSLGQGGDTQYF. CDR3 bases: TGCGCCAGCAGCCTGGGACAGGGAGGGGATACGCAGTATTTT.

This clone was seen many times. The rearrangement joins TRBV19 to TRBJ1-2; 10 bases fit TRBD1. Trimming took 9 bases from V and 4 from J; bases not matched to a gene: 2. The CDR3 is 12 amino acids. Looked up from germline, CDR1 is LNHDA and CDR2 is SQIVND (reference sequence). In DNA, the CDR3 is TGTGCCAGCCGGGACAGGGGCTATGGCTACACCTTC. This encodes CASRDRGYGYTF. Drawing the rest from reference TRBV19 and TRBJ1-2, the complete variable domain is DGGITQSPKYLFRKEGQNVTLSCEQNLNHDAMYWYRQDPGQGLRLIYYSQIVNDFQKGDIAEGYSVSREKKESFPLTVTSAQKNPTAFYLCASRDRGYGYTFGSGTRLTVV.

Worth noting for this clone: With a much larger clone just one base away, this may be a read error. This chain joins TRBV5-1 and TRBJ2-5, with D possibly being TRBD1 (6 bases). Germline CDR1 is SGHRS and CDR2 is YFSETQ. V was clipped by 0 bases and J by 7 bases, with 13 bases between them. The CDR3 extends over 14 amino acids. CDR3 sequence: CASSLDRAGWTQYF. CDR3 sequence (DNA): TGCGCCAGCAGCTTGGACAGGGCCGGCTGGACCCAGTACTTC. The full variable domain, rest sourced from reference TRBV5-1 and TRBJ2-5, is KAGVTQTPRYLIKTRGQQVTLSCSPISGHRSVSWYQQTPGQGLQFLFEYFSETQRNKGNFPGRFSGRQFSNSRSEMNVSTLELGDSALYLCASSLDRAGWTQYFGPGTRLLVL.

This clone has at least ten counts. The chain has TRBV20-1 and TRBJ2-2; D not resolved. The CDR3 is 13 amino acids. Germline V CDR1 and CDR2: DFQATT, SNEGSKA (reference sequence). V was clipped by 5 bases and J by 1 base, with 8 bases between them. The DNA for the CDR3 is TGCAGTGCTGGGGTGGAGAACACCGGGGAGCTGTTTTTT. Its translation: CSAGVENTGELFF.

As for this clone: A clone one base away is much larger, so this may be a read error. This chain links TRBV15 with TRBJ2-5, with D perhaps TRBD2 (5 bases). Germline V gene sequence: CDR1 LNHNV, CDR2 YYDKDF (reference sequence). This CDR3 spans 14 amino acids. The CDR3 region has the DNA TGTGCCAACAGCAGAAAATTTGAAGAGGGTCTTAGGAACTTC. Its protein product is CANSRKFEEGLRNF.

This clone was seen ten or more times. A clone one base away is much larger, so this may be a read error. Other DNA sequences in the sample encode the same CDR3. This sequence joins TRBV6-1 and TRBJ2-7; D possibly corresponds to TRBD2 (5 bases). This CDR3 is 12 amino acids long. Germline CDR1 reads MNHNS; CDR2 reads SASEGT. The CDR3 DNA follows: TGTGCCAGCAGTTCTGAGGGCTACGAGCAGTACTTT. It translates to CASSSEGYEQYF.

This clone is medium-sized by share. For the CDR3, the DNA is TGTGCCAGCAGCCAAGATGAAGAAGGAGCCCACGCCGAGCAGTACTTC. Translation gives CASSQDEEGAHAEQYF. The chain combines TRBV4-2 with TRBJ2-7; D gene unclear. The CDR3 covers 16 residues. Germline V gene lookup returns CDR1 LGHNA and CDR2 YNFKEQ. With 0 bases removed from V and 6 bases from J, the gap between germline ends came to 18 bases.

This clone is judged medium-sized (0.01 to 0.1%). The CDR3 loop is CASQTSGRADTGELFF. The CDR3 coding sequence is TGCGCCAGCCAGACTAGCGGGAGGGCGGACACCGGGGAGCTGTTTTTT. V gene TRBV5-1 combines with J gene TRBJ2-2, with 14 bases identical to TRBD2. This CDR3 is 16 amino acids long. Germline loops: CDR1 SGHRS, CDR2 YFSETQ. The J segment lost 3 bases and the V segment lost 7 bases, leaving 5 bases of the junction unmatched.

Many counts were recorded for this clone. The chain recombines TRBV27 with TRBJ2-5, with 7 bases matching TRBD2. Trimming at V came to 7 bases and at J to 5 bases, leaving 7 bases not matched to a gene. The CDR3 is 13 amino acids. Looked up from germline, CDR1 is MNHEY and CDR2 is SMNVEV (reference sequence). In DNA, the CDR3 is TGTGCCAGCAAGCGGGGAGGGGAGGAGACCCAGTACTTC. It codes for CASKRGGEETQYF.

This clone has ten or more counts. The chain recombines TRBV4-2 with TRBJ2-7; D is possibly TRBD2 (5 bases). Deletions cut 1 base from V and 1 base from J, with 11 bases between. The CDR3 covers 15 residues. Germline V gene sequence: CDR1 LGHNA, CDR2 YNFKEQ. DNA of the CDR3: TGTGCCAGCAGCCAAGGGGATGGAGGATCCTACGAGCAGTACTTC. Protein product: CASSQGDGGSYEQYF.

The table lists this clone with many counts. This rearrangement joins TRBV28 to TRBJ2-1; D is ambiguous. The CDR3 totals 14 residues. V lost 2 bases and J 11 bases, leaving 16 bases between the germline ends. CDR1 is MDHEN and CDR2 is SYDVKM in the germline V gene. The CDR3 DNA follows: TGTGCCAGCAGTTTAGCGCTCTCGGACCCACAGCAGTTCTTC. Amino acid sequence: CASSLALSDPQQFF. The whole variable domain, filled in from reference TRBV28 and TRBJ2-1, reads DVKVTQSSRYLVKRTGEKVFLECVQDMDHENMFWYRQDPGLGLRLIYFSYDVKMKEKGDIPEGYSVSREKKERFSLILESASTNQTSMYLCASSLALSDPQQFFGPGTRLTVL.